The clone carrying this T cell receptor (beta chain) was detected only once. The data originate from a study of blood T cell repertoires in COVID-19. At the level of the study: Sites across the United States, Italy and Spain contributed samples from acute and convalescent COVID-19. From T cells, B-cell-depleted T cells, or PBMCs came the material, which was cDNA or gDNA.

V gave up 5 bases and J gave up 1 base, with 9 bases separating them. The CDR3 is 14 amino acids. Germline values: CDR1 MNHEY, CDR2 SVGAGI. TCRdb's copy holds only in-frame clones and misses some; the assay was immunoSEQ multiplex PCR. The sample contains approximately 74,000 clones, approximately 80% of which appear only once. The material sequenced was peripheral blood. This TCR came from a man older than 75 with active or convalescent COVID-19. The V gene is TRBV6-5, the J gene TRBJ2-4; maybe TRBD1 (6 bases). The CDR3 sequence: CASSRDRAKNIQYF. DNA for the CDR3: TGTGCCAGCAGTCGAGACAGGGCCAAAAACATTCAGTACTTC.